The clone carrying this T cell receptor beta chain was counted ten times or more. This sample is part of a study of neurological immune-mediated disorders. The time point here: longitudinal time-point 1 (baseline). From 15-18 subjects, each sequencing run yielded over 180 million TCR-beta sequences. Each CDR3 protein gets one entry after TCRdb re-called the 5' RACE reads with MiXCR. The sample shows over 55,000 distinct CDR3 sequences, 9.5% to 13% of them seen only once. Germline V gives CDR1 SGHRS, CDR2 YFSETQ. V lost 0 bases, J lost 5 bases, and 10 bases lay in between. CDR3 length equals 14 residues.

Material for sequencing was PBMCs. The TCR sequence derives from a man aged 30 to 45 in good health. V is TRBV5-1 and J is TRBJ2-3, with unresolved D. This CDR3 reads CASSLVRLEDTQYF. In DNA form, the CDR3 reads TGCGCCAGCAGCTTGGTTCGCCTGGAAGATACGCAGTATTTT.